The sequence of this TCR beta chain was determined in a study of blood T cell repertoires in COVID-19. Study-level information: Acute-phase and convalescent COVID-19 samples originated in the United States, Italy and Spain. Sources were T cells, B-cell-depleted T cells, or PBMCs; the material itself was cDNA or gDNA.

In the original processing: Reference gene primers were amplified, and this amplification served to estimate nucleated cell counts. The method was immunoSEQ multiplex PCR; TCRdb's version includes in-frame clones alone and lacks a portion of them. The DNA was the basis for D and trimming; V, J and clone size are from that table. The sample yields 260,000 or so clones, roughly four fifths seen once. The germline CDR1 and CDR2 sequences are LGHDT and YNNKEL (reference sequence). The V and J ends lost 5 bases and 2 bases, in that order; junction bases with no gene match: 1. The CDR3 extends over 15 amino acids.

The TCR sequence derives from a woman aged 70 to 79 with acute or convalescent COVID-19. The rearrangement uses TRBV3-1 (or the pseudogene TRBV3-2) and TRBJ2-5, with TRBD2 identical over 14 bases. The sample taken for sequencing was peripheral blood. DNA for the CDR3: TGTGCCAGCAGCGGGACTAGCGGGGGACAAGAGACCCAGTACTTC. Encoded protein: CASSGTSGGQETQYF.